This TCR beta chain came from a study of T cells in localized non-small cell lung cancer. Germline CDR1 is MNHEY and CDR2 is SVGAGI. V was trimmed by 0 bases and J by 5 bases, leaving 7 bases between them. The CDR3 runs 13 residues. Method: immunoSEQ multiplex PCR; TCRdb's copy keeps in-frame clones and lacks some. Here the sample spans approximately 140,000 clones, approximately 88% being singletons. Material: peripheral blood, obtained before any cancer treatment. The chain carries TRBV6-5 and TRBJ2-5; D call uncertain. This TCR derives from a female donor older than 55 with stage I lung adenocarcinoma. The CDR3 spells CASSYSPSETQYF. The CDR3 bases are TGTGCCAGCAGTTACTCGCCTTCCGAGACCCAGTACTTC.